The next 12 T cell receptor beta chains were all read from a single sample in a study of T cells in Graves' hyperthyroidism and ophthalmopathy. RNA transcripts gave rise to amplified TCR beta CDR3 regions. When the TCR CDR3 underwent first-round RT-PCR, the HTBI primer set was used. TCRdb ran MiXCR on the multiplex PCR reads and lists one entry per CDR3 protein. The sample lists more than 350,000 distinct CDR3 sequences, 15% occurring once. The sample comprised blood. All receptors come from a woman aged 55-70 years with Graves' ophthalmopathy.

The table lists this clonotype with a few counts. The V and J genes are TRBV13 and TRBJ2-1, with D tentatively TRBD2 (6 bases). This CDR3 is 15 amino acids long. Trimming removed 3 bases at V and 3 bases at J, with 12 bases between. Germline lookup yields CDR1 PRHDT and CDR2 FYEKMQ (reference sequence). The CDR3 sequence is CASSFGGRGYNEQFF. CDR3 nucleotide sequence: TGTGCCAGCAGCTTTGGAGGGAGAGGCTACAATGAGCAGTTCTTC.

This clonotype has at least ten counts. The chain joins TRBV30 to TRBJ2-7, with D perhaps TRBD1 or TRBD2 (5 bases each). Germline V gene data show CDR1 as GTSNPN and CDR2 as SVGIG (reference sequence). The CDR3 extends over 12 amino acids. V was cut by 4 bases and J by 2 bases, with 9 bases left in between. This CDR3 reads CAWMGRAYEQYF. DNA for the CDR3: TGTGCCTGGATGGGACGGGCCTACGAGCAGTACTTC.

This clonotype came up many times. The gene calls are TRBV20-1 and TRBJ2-7; D may correspond to TRBD1 or TRBD2 (7 bases each). CDR1 and CDR2 from the germline V gene are DFQATT and SNEGSKA (reference sequence). The CDR3 totals 16 residues. Deletions cut 6 bases from V and 5 bases from J, with 26 bases between. The CDR3 sequence: CSASSGGVWRIDEQYF. CDR3 nucleotide sequence: TGCAGTGCGAGCTCAGGGGGGGTATGGCGGATTGACGAGCAGTACTTC.

This clonotype was seen a few times. V and J are TRBV9 and TRBJ2-7, with D possibly being TRBD2 (5 bases). The germline V gene encodes CDR1 SGDLS and CDR2 YYNGEE. The CDR3 totals 14 residues. The ends were cut back, 0 bases at V and 4 bases at J, with 11 bases in the middle. The CDR3 spells CASSVDSVSYEQYF. The CDR3 coding sequence is TGTGCCAGCAGCGTAGATAGCGTTTCGTACGAGCAGTACTTC.

The table lists this clonotype with a few counts. The V call is TRBV9, the J call TRBJ2-5, with 11 bases that match TRBD2. V lost 0 bases to trimming and J lost 2 bases; unmatched junction nucleotides: 3. This CDR3 spans 16 amino acids. CDR1 and CDR2 from the germline V gene are SGDLS and YYNGEE. CDR3 nucleotides: TGTGCCAGCAGCGTAGGACTAGCGGGGCCACAAGAGACCCAGTACTTC. Amino acid sequence: CASSVGLAGPQETQYF.

With regard to this clonotype: The junction and the germline gene differ at one end; a read error may be behind it. This sequence joins TRBV3-1 and TRBJ2-1; D remains ambiguous. The CDR3 has 11 amino acids. CDR1 is LGHDT, CDR2 YNNKEL, per germline (reference sequence). For the CDR3, the DNA is TGTGCCAGCAGCCAAGTTAATGAGCAGCTCTTC. As protein: CASSQVNEQLF.

This clonotype has a handful of counts. The rearrangement uses TRBV4-2 and TRBJ2-7; the match to TRBD2 covers 13 bases. The germline CDR1 and CDR2 sequences are LGHNA and YNFKEQ. Germline trimming cut 5 bases from V and 2 bases from J; bases unmatched to any gene: 9. This CDR3 comprises 17 residues. The CDR3 DNA sequence: TGTGCCAGCAGCACTACTAGCGGGAGGGCCTCCGCCTACGAGCAGTACTTC. As protein: CASSTTSGRASAYEQYF.

This clonotype was picked up many times. This chain uses TRBV7-9 with TRBJ1-1; D gene ambiguous. The V end lost 1 base, the J end lost 8 bases, and 11 bases lay between the germline ends. Germline assignment: CDR1 SEHNR and CDR2 FQNEAQ (reference sequence). The CDR3 length is 13 residues. The CDR3 DNA sequence: TGTGCCAGCAGCTTAGAGGAGATGGCAGAAGCTTTCTTT. Translation gives CASSLEEMAEAFF. The variable domain in full, completed from reference TRBV7-9 and TRBJ1-1, reads DTGVSQNPRHKITKRGQNVTFRCDPISEHNRLYWYRQTLGQGPEFLTYFQNEAQLEKSRLLSDRFSAERPKGSFSTLEIQRTEQGDSAMYLCASSLEEMAEAFFGQGTRLTVV.

This clonotype was detected many times. This rearrangement joins TRBV18 to TRBJ2-1, with D uncertain. The germline gives CDR1 KGHSH, CDR2 LQKENI. The CDR3 is 14 amino acids. V was cut by 3 bases and J by 5 bases, with 11 bases left in between. CDR3 sequence (DNA): TGTGCCAGCTCACCTTTAAATTGGGACAATGAGCAGTTCTTC. Its translation is CASSPLNWDNEQFF.

This chain uses TRBV28 with TRBJ2-2, with a possible D match to TRBD1 (6 bases). The CDR3 is 15 amino acids. The ends were cut back, 5 bases at V and 1 base at J, with 11 bases in the middle. Germline lookup yields CDR1 MDHEN and CDR2 SYDVKM. CDR3 residues: CASSPLGGNTGELFF. For the CDR3, the DNA is TGTGCCAGCAGTCCCTTAGGGGGGAACACCGGGGAGCTGTTTTTT.

This clonotype was seen at least ten times. The chain uses TRBV2 and TRBJ1-1, with D possibly matching TRBD1 (5 bases). The CDR3 length is 12 residues. Trimming stripped 10 bases from V and 5 bases from J, with 14 bases between. Germline lookup yields CDR1 SNHLY and CDR2 FYNNEI. In nucleotides, the CDR3 is TGTGCCACTTTGGGAGGGGCGACTGAAGCTTTCTTT. It encodes CATLGGATEAFF. Looking up the rest from reference TRBV2 and TRBJ1-1 gives the full variable domain: EPEVTQTPSHQVTQMGQEVILRCVPISNHLYFYWYRQILGQKVEFLVSFYNNEISEKSEIFDDQFSVERPDGSNFTLKIRSTKLEDSAMYFCATLGGATEAFFGQGTRLTVV.

V and J are TRBV12-3 or TRBV12-4 and TRBJ2-3; 7 bases match TRBD2. Trimming cost V 8 bases and J 2 bases; bases outside gene matches: 7. The CDR3 contains 14 residues. CDR3 amino acids: CASGGEGFTDTQYF. In DNA, the CDR3 is TGTGCCAGCGGGGGGGAAGGTTTCACAGATACGCAGTATTTT.